This TCR beta chain was recorded in a study of vaccination effects on CD4 cells after COVID-19. This CDR3 is built from 14 residues. V dropped 6 bases and J dropped 6; count of bases not matched to a gene: 6. Looked up from germline, CDR1 is KGHDR and CDR2 is SFDVKD. In regard to this clone: The target antigen is unknown.

Clones were sequenced by immunoSEQ multiplex PCR, and TCRdb holds only the in-frame ones, with some missing. The repertoire holds fewer than 90,000 clones, around 70% seen once, with 5% in the top ten. Antigen-specific CD4+ T cells were expanded (with viral peptide pools) by the ViraFEST assay ahead of sequencing. Isolation of CD4+ T cells took place after less than twelve days of culture. PCR showed that the person got SARS-CoV-2 infection at some point between March and December 2020. The TCR was taken from a human donor who had a prior SARS-CoV-2 infection. The chain links TRBV24-1 to TRBJ2-1, with TRBD2 identical over 8 bases. Sequences were derived from CD4+ T cells from PBMCs cultured with HIV peptides, sampled before COVID-19 vaccination. Subset here: HIV-1 Nef peptide pool negative control/reference culture. The CDR3 region has the DNA TGTGCCACCAGTTTTTCGGGAGGGCCCAATGAGCAGTTCTTC. It encodes CATSFSGGPNEQFF.